The 16 T cell receptor beta chains presented below share a single source sample, sequenced in a study of CD8 T cells in ankylosing spondylitis. Findings of the study overall: Ankylosing spondylitis blood seemed to carry a telltale TCR beta motif made of eight highly homologous variants.

TCRdb fed the 5' RACE reads into MiXCR, producing one record per CDR3 protein. The sample holds 400,000 to 450,000 distinct CDR3 sequences, 17% seen once. These TCRs are of unknown antigen specificity. The sample comprised blood, either unsorted or a sorted T cell fraction (not recorded which). The receptor set was obtained from a male donor with ankylosing spondylitis.

This rearrangement joins TRBV7-9 to TRBJ1-2; no firm D call. V was trimmed by 1 base and J by 4 bases, leaving 10 bases between them. CDR3 length: 14 amino acids. Germline CDR1 reads SEHNR; CDR2 reads FQNEAQ (reference sequence). The CDR3 region is CASSLVQVGYGYTF. Written as DNA, the CDR3 is TGTGCCAGCAGCTTAGTCCAGGTCGGCTATGGCTACACCTTC.

This clonotype was counted only a few times. The chain employs TRBV7-8 and TRBJ2-3, with TRBD1 identical over 12 bases. Germline V gene lookup returns CDR1 SGHVS and CDR2 FQNEAQ. This CDR3 has 16 amino acids. Trimming removed 4 bases from V and 4 bases from J; junction bases left unmatched: 6. DNA of the CDR3: TGTGCCAGCAGCTCAGGGACAGGGGGCAGAGCAGATACGCAGTATTTT. Protein sequence: CASSSGTGGRADTQYF.

This clonotype was counted many times. The rearrangement links TRBV28 to TRBJ1-6; D remains unclear. V was trimmed by 5 bases and J by 0 bases, leaving 20 bases between them. This CDR3 has 19 residues. The germline CDR1 and CDR2 sequences are MDHEN and SYDVKM. CDR3 amino acids: CASSRDVRAAGSYNSPLHF. In nucleotides, the CDR3 is TGTGCCAGCAGTCGTGATGTTCGGGCCGCTGGCTCCTATAATTCACCCCTCCACTTT.

This clonotype was detected a few times. The chain recombines TRBV20-1 with TRBJ1-3, with 8 bases identical to TRBD1. There are 14 residues in the CDR3. After removal of 5 bases from V and 2 bases from J, the junction contained 5 bases not matched to a gene. Looked up from germline, CDR1 is DFQATT and CDR2 is SNEGSKA (reference sequence). The CDR3: CSADRTGTGNTIYF. The CDR3, as DNA: TGCAGTGCTGACCGGACAGGGACTGGAAACACCATATATTTT.

This chain uses TRBV15 with TRBJ2-1, with D possibly TRBD2 on 5 matching bases. CDR1 and CDR2 (germline): LNHNV, YYDKDF (reference sequence). Trimming took off 7 bases at V and 12 bases at J, with 16 bases between the two ends. This CDR3 spans 12 amino acids. The CDR3 loop is CATTPGDGVQFF. Written as DNA, the CDR3 is TGTGCCACCACCCCCGGGGATGGGGTGCAGTTCTTC. Drawing the rest from reference TRBV15 and TRBJ2-1, the complete variable domain is DAMVIQNPRYQVTQFGKPVTLSCSQTLNHNVMYWYQQKSSQAPKLLFHYYDKDFNNEADTPDNFQSRRPNTSFCFLDIRSPGLGDTAMYLCATTPGDGVQFFGPGTRLTVL.

This clonotype showed up just a few times. This chain links TRBV24-1 with TRBJ1-5; a weak D match, TRBD1 (5 bases). There are 15 residues in the CDR3. V was pared by 3 bases and J by 4 bases, with 12 bases between. The V gene's germline CDR1 is KGHDR and CDR2 SFDVKD. Here the CDR3 DNA reads TGTGCCACCAGTGATAGCAGGGAAGGGAATCAGCCCCAGCATTTT. This codes for CATSDSREGNQPQHF.

This clonotype was counted a few times. The V and J genes are TRBV20-1 and TRBJ1-3; D possibly corresponds to TRBD1 (5 bases). Trimming stripped 0 bases from V and 0 bases from J, with 15 bases between. CDR1 and CDR2 (germline): DFQATT, SNEGSKA (reference sequence). The CDR3 covers 17 residues. CDR3 nucleotides: TGCAGTGCTAGAGATCGGGTGGGGCAGACCTCTGGAAACACCATATATTTT. It translates to CSARDRVGQTSGNTIYF.

This clonotype has only a few counts. The V and J genes are TRBV2 and TRBJ2-2; D uncertain. The CDR3 is 13 amino acids. Germline values: CDR1 SNHLY, CDR2 FYNNEI. Trimming took 2 bases from V and 7 from J, leaving 8 bases between them. This CDR3 reads CASSEKVVGELFF. In DNA form, the CDR3 reads TGTGCCAGCAGTGAAAAGGTGGTCGGGGAGCTGTTTTTT.

This chain joins TRBV6-1 and TRBJ1-2; the match to TRBD1 covers 8 bases. V was clipped by 7 bases and J by 0 bases; unmatched bases: 10. The CDR3 length is 16 residues. Per the germline V gene, CDR1 is MNHNS and CDR2 is SASEGT. In DNA, the CDR3 is TGTGCCAGCAAGGGACAGGAAGGGCTGGCTAACTATGGCTACACCTTC. Translation: CASKGQEGLANYGYTF.

This clonotype turned up a few times. This chain links TRBV5-1 with TRBJ2-7, with a possible D match to TRBD2 (6 bases). CDR1 is SGHRS, CDR2 YFSETQ, per germline. The CDR3 is 14 residues long. Trimming took off 3 bases at V and 2 bases at J, with 12 bases between the two ends. The CDR3 here is CASSYSGSPYEQYF. The CDR3 region has the DNA TGCGCCAGCAGCTATAGCGGTTCCCCCTACGAGCAGTACTTC. The variable domain in full, completed from reference TRBV5-1 and TRBJ2-7, reads KAGVTQTPRYLIKTRGQQVTLSCSPISGHRSVSWYQQTPGQGLQFLFEYFSETQRNKGNFPGRFSGRQFSNSRSEMNVSTLELGDSALYLCASSYSGSPYEQYFGPGTRLTVT.

Remarks on this clonotype: This may stem from a read error, because a much larger clone lies one nucleotide away. This rearrangement joins TRBV7-8 to TRBJ2-7, with 7 positions matching TRBD1. Germline CDR1 SGHVS, CDR2 FQNEAQ. The J segment lost 4 bases and the V segment lost 8 bases, leaving 8 bases of the junction unmatched. This CDR3 is built from 13 residues. In DNA, the CDR3 is TGTGCCAGCGGCCAAGGACAGGATTACGAGCAGTACTTC. Translation: CASGQGQDYEQYF.

This rearrangement joins TRBV29-1 to TRBJ2-7; 7 positions match TRBD1. CDR1 SQVTM and CDR2 ANQGSEA come from the germline V gene. Trimming cost V 6 bases and J 3 bases; bases outside gene matches: 8. There are 13 residues in the CDR3. CDR3 in DNA: TGCAGCGTGGGGATGGGACAGTACTACGAGCAGTACTTC. Protein sequence: CSVGMGQYYEQYF.

This clonotype was detected only a few times. V gene TRBV27 combines with J gene TRBJ1-1, with no clear D. The CDR3 runs 14 residues. Germline values: CDR1 MNHEY, CDR2 SMNVEV (reference sequence). With 6 bases removed from V and 4 bases from J, the gap between germline ends came to 15 bases. The CDR3 reads CASRPTVGFTEAFF. The CDR3 nucleotides read TGTGCCAGCAGACCCACCGTGGGGTTCACTGAAGCTTTCTTT.

This clonotype was detected many times. This rearrangement joins TRBV12-3 or TRBV12-4 to TRBJ1-2, with unresolved D. Trimming took off 5 bases at V and 5 bases at J, with 12 bases between the two ends. The CDR3 sequence is 13 residues long. The CDR3 coding sequence is TGTGCCAGCAGTCATATGGGGAGTTATGGCTACACCTTC. As protein: CASSHMGSYGYTF.

This clonotype was detected only a few times. This chain uses TRBV10-3 with TRBJ2-7, with 9 bases identical to TRBD1. J gave up 1 base and V 8 bases, and 6 bases lay outside the gene matches. The germline V gene encodes CDR1 ENHRY and CDR2 SYGVKD. This CDR3 is built from 14 residues. CDR3: CAISSTGGSYEQYF. DNA of the CDR3: TGTGCCATCTCATCGACAGGGGGATCCTACGAGCAGTACTTC.

In DNA, the CDR3 is TGCAGTGCTTTTACGGGACAGGGCTACGAGCAGTACTTC. It codes for CSAFTGQGYEQYF. This chain joins TRBV20-1 and TRBJ2-7; 9 bases are shared with TRBD1. V lost 5 bases and J lost 3; bases outside the gene matches: 5. Germline values: CDR1 DFQATT, CDR2 SNEGSKA (reference sequence). This CDR3 is 13 amino acids long.